This TCR beta chain emerged from a study of blood T cell repertoires in COVID-19. Whole-study context: COVID-19 samples collected from the United States, Italy and Spain covered acute and convalescent phases. In each case, the material was cDNA or gDNA derived from T cells, B-cell-depleted T cells, or PBMCs.

CDR1 is SNHLY, CDR2 FYNNEI, per germline. This CDR3 region has 13 residues. Source study methods: Reference gene primer amplification gave estimated nucleated cell counts. The protocol was immunoSEQ multiplex PCR, while the TCRdb copy is restricted to in-frame clones and leaves out a portion. The V and J calls and the clone size are those of that table, but D and trimming were determined from the DNA. The sample holds 120,000 to 150,000 clones, about 80% seen once. Notes on this clone: The germline gene is not matched at one end of the junction; a read error may be the cause.

This sequence originates from a woman aged 80 or older in a cohort sampled during active or convalescent COVID-19. V gene TRBV2 combines with J gene TRBJ2-7; D is perhaps TRBD2 (7 bases). Specimen: peripheral blood. The CDR3 sequence: CASSEVHREGRDF. CDR3 sequence (DNA): TGTGCCAGCAGTGAAGTACACAGGGAGGGCCGCGACTTC.